The clone carrying this TCR beta chain was seen only once. Its antigen is unknown. At the DNA level, this CDR3 is encoded by other sequences in the same sample as well. This record belongs to a study of T cell responses to AZD1222 COVID-19 vaccine. CDR1 and CDR2 from the germline V gene are LNHDA and SQIVND (reference sequence). This CDR3 is built from 13 residues. Trimming cost V 3 bases and J 4 bases, with 7 bases left between them. Findings and caveats of the study: Per reports, nearly half of all spike-specific TCRs target regions that are unmutated in variants.

TCRdb's copy holds only in-frame clones and misses some; the assay was immunoSEQ multiplex PCR. The data show more than 130,000 clones, less than 95% seen once. The chain has TRBV19 and TRBJ1-5; D remains unclear. The material was peripheral blood, obtained on day 0 of AZD1222 vaccination. The receptor's source is an adult in good health. CDR3 nucleotides: TGTGCCAGTAGTATTGGGGTGAATCAGCCCCAGCATTTT. Translation: CASSIGVNQPQHF.